The sequence of this T cell receptor beta chain was determined in a study of T cell clonality in common variable immunodeficiency. Study-wide points: Reportedly, TCR beta sequences from common variable immunodeficiency showed fewer deletions and N-nucleotide insertions. T cell subpopulation sequencing would be needed to explain CVID clonality.

For this clone: Its antigen is unidentified. The CDR3 goes on 3 residues after the read ends, and that part is filled in from the germline J gene.

The CDR3 is made up of 15 amino acids. V gave up 6 bases and J gave up 2 bases; unmatched junction bases: 7. Germline V gene data show CDR1 as SGHTA and CDR2 as FQGNSA. Data came from immunoSEQ multiplex PCR; TCRdb stores just in-frame clones and leaves some out. The repertoire consists of 15,000 to 20,000 clones, none detected only once. This sequence joins TRBV7-2 and TRBJ2-1; 7 bases map to TRBD2. Sequencing used peripheral blood mononuclear cells. The source is a human donor with common variable immunodeficiency. The CDR3 sequence: CASSTSGATYNEQFF. Partial CDR3 DNA: TGTGCCAGCAGTACCAGCGGGGCCACCTACAATGAG. The entire variable domain, with the rest obtained from reference TRBV7-2 and TRBJ2-1, is as follows: GAGVSQSPSNKVTEKGKDVELRCDPISGHTALYWYRQSLGQGLEFLIYFQGNSAPDKSGLPSDRFSAERTGGSVSTLTIQRTQQEDSAVYLCASSTSGATYNEQFFGPGTRLTVL.